Each of the 32 T cell receptor beta chains below was sequenced from the same sample in a study of cytomegalovirus exposure and HLA in healthy donors. Amplification used 60 Vbeta primers and 13 Jbeta primers. Clones were sequenced by immunoSEQ multiplex PCR, and TCRdb holds only the in-frame ones, with some missing. Found here are about 37,000 clones, 82% of them singletons; the top ten hold about 10%. The sequenced sample consisted of PBMCs. These receptors were collected from a woman aged 18-35 years in good health and CMV-seropositive.

This chain connects TRBV13 to TRBJ2-7, with D unresolved. The CDR3 covers 14 residues. Germline CDR1 reads PRHDT; CDR2 reads FYEKMQ (reference sequence). The V gene lost 4 bases and the J gene lost 2 bases, with 12 bases spanning the gap. CDR3 sequence: CASSSSLGTYEQYF. The CDR3 bases are TGTGCCAGCAGCTCGTCTCTAGGCACCTACGAGCAGTACTTC.

This chain uses TRBV10-3 with TRBJ2-3, with a possible D match to TRBD2 (5 bases). The germline CDR1 and CDR2 sequences are ENHRY and SYGVKD. The CDR3 runs 14 residues. V was cut by 2 bases and J by 8 bases, with 14 bases left in between. The CDR3 region has the DNA TGTGCCATCAGTGAGCTGTCGGACTCCGGTACGCAGTATTTT. Its protein product is CAISELSDSGTQYF.

A word on this clone: One end of the junction does not line up with germline, which may come from a read error. This chain links TRBV7-9 with TRBJ2-7; D is unclear. Germline V gene data show CDR1 as SEHNR and CDR2 as FQNEAQ (reference sequence). This CDR3 region has 14 residues. CDR3 protein: CSSSFRSGSYEQYF. CDR3 bases: TGTTCCAGCAGCTTTCGGTCAGGATCCTACGAGCAGTACTTC.

V and J are TRBV5-1 and TRBJ2-7; 9 bases match TRBD1. This CDR3 comprises 15 residues. Germline trimming cut 5 bases from V and 1 base from J; bases unmatched to any gene: 7. Germline V gene lookup returns CDR1 SGHRS and CDR2 YFSETQ. CDR3 amino acids: CASSPRTGASYEQYF. The DNA for the CDR3 is TGCGCCAGCAGTCCCCGGACAGGGGCATCCTACGAGCAGTACTTC.

The chain is built from TRBV6-1 and TRBJ1-4; D ambiguous. Germline lookup yields CDR1 MNHNS and CDR2 SASEGT. The CDR3 runs 15 residues. Trimming removed 6 bases at V and 0 bases at J, with 11 bases between. The CDR3 DNA sequence: TGTGCCAGCAGGGGTGAGGCCGCAACTAATGAAAAACTGTTTTTT. Protein sequence: CASRGEAATNEKLFF.

This clone was detected once. V and J are TRBV7-3 and TRBJ2-2, with 9 nucleotides matching TRBD1. V trimming: 5 bases; J trimming: 7 bases; junction bases outside the gene matches: 5. The CDR3 runs to 14 residues. Germline values: CDR1 SGHTA, CDR2 FQGTGA. The CDR3 region is CASSLGQGSGELFF. In DNA, the CDR3 is TGTGCCAGCAGCCTAGGACAGGGGAGCGGGGAGCTGTTTTTT.

The chain has TRBV28 and TRBJ2-7; D gene ambiguous. The CDR3 is 13 residues long. In germline, CDR1 is MDHEN, CDR2 SYDVKM. Trimming shortened V by 10 bases and J by 3 bases, and 16 bases separated the two germline ends. The CDR3 DNA sequence: TGTGCCACAACCCCCTACAGCTACTACGAGCAGTACTTC. Protein product: CATTPYSYYEQYF.

CDR3 in amino acids: CAWRLAGDEQFF. The DNA of the CDR3 is TGTGCCTGGAGACTAGCGGGAGATGAGCAGTTCTTC. The V and J genes are TRBV30 and TRBJ2-1; TRBD2 matches 11 bases. The CDR3 consists of 12 residues. Germline CDR1 reads GTSNPN; CDR2 reads SVGIG (reference sequence). Germline trimming cut 3 bases from V and 8 bases from J; bases unmatched to any gene: 0.

The V gene is TRBV5-4, the J gene TRBJ1-1; TRBD1 matches at 7 bases. The germline CDR1 and CDR2 sequences are SGHNT and YYREEE (reference sequence). There are 16 residues in the CDR3. J was trimmed by 5 bases and V by 4 bases; bases with no gene match: 14. This chain's CDR3 is CASSTNRGFGWTEAFF. The CDR3 DNA sequence: TGTGCCAGCAGCACGAACAGGGGTTTTGGATGGACTGAAGCTTTCTTT.

A note on this clone: Other DNA sequences in the same sample also yield this CDR3. The gene calls are TRBV6-4 and TRBJ2-1, with TRBD2 matching over 8 bases. Trimming cost V 3 bases and J 1 base; bases outside gene matches: 2. Germline V gene lookup returns CDR1 MRHNA and CDR2 SNTAGT. This CDR3 has 15 residues. In DNA form, the CDR3 reads TGTGCCAGCAGTGAAACTAGCGGATCCTACAATGAGCAGTTCTTC. Protein sequence: CASSETSGSYNEQFF.

This chain joins TRBV7-9 and TRBJ2-2; D is ambiguous. This CDR3 spans 12 amino acids. The germline CDR1 and CDR2 sequences are SEHNR and FQNEAQ (reference sequence). The ends were cut back, 5 bases at V and 13 bases at J, with 14 bases in the middle. CDR3 in DNA: TGTGCCAGCAGCACAGACCCCCCCTTGCTGTTTTTT. Translation: CASSTDPPLLFF.

The chain joins TRBV27 to TRBJ1-1; 7 bases line up with TRBD1. V gave up 6 bases and J gave up 6 bases; unmatched junction bases: 10. This CDR3 is 14 amino acids long. Germline V gene data show CDR1 as MNHEY and CDR2 as SMNVEV (reference sequence). CDR3: CASSLSRQGSEAFF. DNA of the CDR3: TGTGCCAGCAGCCTCAGCAGACAGGGATCTGAAGCTTTCTTT.

This clone was detected a few times. V is TRBV10-3 and J is TRBJ2-7; 12 bases map to TRBD1. Germline V lookup: CDR1 ENHRY, CDR2 SYGVKD. V shed 3 bases, J shed 4 bases, and the junction held 16 bases outside the gene matches. The CDR3 sequence is 19 residues long. The CDR3 nucleotides read TGTGCCATCAGTGAACCGGGACAGGGGGCTTTGGCGGGTGGGTACGAGCAGTACTTC. It codes for CAISEPGQGALAGGYEQYF.

This clone was seen only once. The rearrangement uses TRBV19 and TRBJ1-5, with D unclear. Trimming stripped 3 bases from V and 3 bases from J, with 6 bases between. CDR1 is LNHDA, CDR2 SQIVND, per germline (reference sequence). The CDR3 runs to 13 residues. The CDR3 DNA follows: TGTGCCAGTAGTATCTCCCTCAATCAGCCCCAGCATTTT. Its translation is CASSISLNQPQHF. Based on the CDR3 plus reference TRBV19 and TRBJ1-5, the full variable domain is DGGITQSPKYLFRKEGQNVTLSCEQNLNHDAMYWYRQDPGQGLRLIYYSQIVNDFQKGDIAEGYSVSREKKESFPLTVTSAQKNPTAFYLCASSISLNQPQHFGDGTRLSIL.

The chain joins TRBV6-1 to TRBJ2-6; 7 bases map to TRBD1. The CDR3 totals 17 residues. Trimming at V came to 4 bases and at J to 2 bases, leaving 8 bases not matched to a gene. Germline loops: CDR1 MNHNS, CDR2 SASEGT. CDR3 in DNA: TGTGCCAGCAGTGCCCGTCCCCAGGGGGCTGGGGCCAACGTCCTGACTTTC. Its translation is CASSARPQGAGANVLTF.

This chain connects TRBV5-8 to TRBJ2-7, with 9 bases lining up with TRBD2. The J segment lost 6 bases and the V segment lost 3 bases, leaving 16 bases of the junction unmatched. This CDR3 is built from 17 residues. Germline V gene sequence: CDR1 SGHTS, CDR2 YDEGEE. CDR3 sequence (DNA): TGTGCCAGCAGCTCAATACGAAGGGGTAGCGGGAGAGGCGAGCAGTACTTC. Its protein product is CASSSIRRGSGRGEQYF.

V is TRBV2 and J is TRBJ2-7; D possibly corresponds to TRBD2 (6 bases). V was shortened by 3 bases and J by 4 bases, with 7 bases between the two germline ends. Germline CDR1 reads SNHLY; CDR2 reads FYNNEI. CDR3 size: 12 residues. CDR3 coding DNA: TGTGCCAGCAGTGAGGAGGGGTACGAGCAGTACTTC. Protein sequence: CASSEEGYEQYF.

This chain links TRBV21-1 with TRBJ2-7; the table's D call, TRBD1, has no DNA check behind it. TRBV21-1 is given as a pseudogene. CDR3 length: 14 residues. This CDR3 reads CASSVVSQGFEQYF. The CDR3 coding sequence is TGTGCCAGCAGCGTCGTCTCCCAGGGGTTCGAGCAGTACTTC.

This chain uses TRBV7-9 with TRBJ2-3; D is undetermined. The CDR3 has 13 amino acids. Germline CDR1 is SEHNR and CDR2 is FQNEAQ (reference sequence). V lost 3 bases to trimming and J lost 0 bases, with 4 bases between them. This chain's CDR3 is CASSFKSTDTQYF. DNA for the CDR3: TGTGCCAGCAGCTTTAAAAGCACAGATACGCAGTATTTT.

This rearrangement joins TRBV18 to TRBJ2-2; D not certain. V was pared by 0 bases and J by 5 bases, with 13 bases between. The CDR3 covers 16 residues. The germline V gene has CDR1 KGHSH and CDR2 LQKENI. In DNA form, the CDR3 reads TGTGCCAGCTCACCACCGCGGCCTAAAAGAACCGGGGAGCTGTTTTTT. Amino acids: CASSPPRPKRTGELFF. The whole variable domain, remainder taken from reference TRBV18 and TRBJ2-2, is NAGVMQNPRHLVRRRGQEARLRCSPMKGHSHVYWYRQLPEEGLKFMVYLQKENIIDESGMPKERFSAEFPKEGPSILRIQQVVRGDSAAYFCASSPPRPKRTGELFFGEGSRLTVL.

V usage is TRBV27 and J usage is TRBJ2-7, with D tentatively TRBD2 (5 bases). Trimming left V 9 bases short and J 3 bases short, with 18 bases between. The CDR3 runs to 14 residues. Germline V gives CDR1 MNHEY, CDR2 SMNVEV (reference sequence). CDR3 DNA: TGTGCCAGGCCCAAAGAGCGGTGGTGCTACGAGCAGTACTTC. Translating gives CARPKERWCYEQYF.

CDR3 region: CASSQGLADYNEQFF. DNA of the CDR3: TGTGCCAGCTCCCAGGGACTAGCGGATTACAATGAGCAGTTCTTC. The rearrangement uses TRBV6-4 and TRBJ2-1, with 11 bases fitting TRBD2. The junction had 7 bases not matched to a gene; V was cut back by 8 bases and J by 4 bases. Germline V gene data show CDR1 as MRHNA and CDR2 as SNTAGT. The CDR3 has 15 residues.

This clone showed up just a few times. The rearrangement uses TRBV30 and TRBJ2-7; D may be TRBD2 (5 bases). Germline lookup yields CDR1 GTSNPN and CDR2 SVGIG (reference sequence). The ends were cut back, 0 bases at V and 0 bases at J, with 12 bases in the middle. This CDR3 has 15 amino acids. CDR3 nucleotides: TGTGCCTGGAGTGTACCCCGGGGTCCCTCCTACGAGCAGTACTTC. This codes for CAWSVPRGPSYEQYF.

The rearrangement links TRBV9 to TRBJ2-2, with TRBD2 matching over 11 bases. The germline V gene encodes CDR1 SGDLS and CDR2 YYNGEE. CDR3 length: 19 amino acids. V shed 4 bases and J 4 bases; nucleotides not matched to a gene: 15. Here the CDR3 DNA reads TGTGCCAGCAGCACAGGGATGATACTAGCGGGAGTGATCACCGGGGAGCTGTTTTTT. Amino acid sequence: CASSTGMILAGVITGELFF. Complete variable domain (other parts from reference TRBV9 and TRBJ2-2): DSGVTQTPKHLITATGQRVTLRCSPRSGDLSVYWYQQSLDQGLQFLIQYYNGEERAKGNILERFSAQQFPDLHSELNLSSLELGDSALYFCASSTGMILAGVITGELFFGEGSRLTVL.

The rearrangement joins TRBV28 to TRBJ1-2; TRBD1 is a possible D gene (6 bases). The CDR3 extends over 15 amino acids. The V end lost 7 bases, the J end lost 0 bases, and 15 bases lay between the germline ends. The germline V gene has CDR1 MDHEN and CDR2 SYDVKM. CDR3 sequence (DNA): TGTGCCAGCAAAACGATGGACAGTCCTAACTATGGCTACACCTTC. Translated: CASKTMDSPNYGYTF.

The chain is built from TRBV6-4 and TRBJ2-1; 7 positions agree with TRBD2. This CDR3 contains 15 residues. The V and J ends lost 8 bases and 8 bases, in that order; junction bases with no gene match: 15. Germline CDR1 reads MRHNA; CDR2 reads SNTAGT. The CDR3 spells CASSGGAGTKDEQFF. The CDR3 bases are TGTGCCAGCTCGGGGGGAGCAGGGACTAAGGATGAGCAGTTCTTC.

The V and J genes are TRBV20-1 and TRBJ2-3; D is unresolved. Trimming took off 7 bases at V and 5 bases at J, with 10 bases between the two ends. The length of the CDR3 is 11 residues. Germline CDR1 reads DFQATT; CDR2 reads SNEGSKA (reference sequence). This CDR3 is CSVSSLDTQYF. CDR3 sequence (DNA): TGCAGTGTTAGCTCCTTAGATACGCAGTATTTT.

This sequence joins TRBV4-2 and TRBJ2-3; 9 nucleotides agree with TRBD2. Germline V lookup: CDR1 LGHNA, CDR2 YNFKEQ. The CDR3 has 16 residues. V gave up 4 bases and J gave up 10 bases; unmatched junction bases: 15. The CDR3 nucleotides are TGTGCCAGCAGCCCAGGCGGGGGCGGGGGGGCTGAGGCGCAGTATTTT. Translating gives CASSPGGGGGAEAQYF.

The rearrangement links TRBV7-9 to TRBJ2-2, with TRBD2 as a possible D gene (5 bases). Deletions cut 5 bases from V and 8 bases from J, with 6 bases between. From germline, CDR1 is SEHNR and CDR2 FQNEAQ (reference sequence). This CDR3 is 11 amino acids long. The CDR3 loop reads CASSPGGELFF. The CDR3 DNA sequence: TGTGCCAGCAGCCCGGGAGGGGAGCTGTTTTTT.

The rearrangement joins TRBV14 to TRBJ1-3, with a tentative D call TRBD1 (5 bases). Germline CDR1 and CDR2: SGHDN and FVKESK. V lost 2 bases and J 7 bases, leaving 18 bases between the germline ends. The CDR3 runs to 16 residues. CDR3 in DNA: TGTGCCAGCAGCCAACTAAGCTGGGACGGGGGGAACACCATATATTTT. Amino acid sequence: CASSQLSWDGGNTIYF.

The chain employs TRBV19 and TRBJ2-7, with D perhaps TRBD2 (5 bases). The V and J ends lost 5 bases and 7 bases respectively, with 18 bases between them. CDR1 is LNHDA and CDR2 is SQIVND in the germline V gene (reference sequence). The CDR3 consists of 14 residues. The CDR3 is CASSAGHHPWEQYF. In DNA, the CDR3 is TGTGCCAGTAGTGCGGGCCATCACCCGTGGGAGCAGTACTTC.

This rearrangement joins TRBV4-3 to TRBJ2-3; D may be TRBD2 (5 bases). The CDR3 consists of 14 residues. The germline V gene has CDR1 LGHNA and CDR2 YSLEER. V lost 0 bases and J lost 7, with 11 bases in between. CDR3 in amino acids: CASSQEQTINTQYF. CDR3 nucleotide sequence: TGCGCCAGCAGCCAAGAGCAGACTATCAATACGCAGTATTTT.